The present T cell receptor (beta chain) was sequenced within a study of regulatory T cells in long-lasting Graves disease. Points on this clonotype: Antigen: not known.

Time point: persistent/refractory GD, antithyroid drugs over 5 years with positive TRAb. From RNA extracted from PBMCs, the TCR library was made. It was by American Thyroid Association guidelines that Graves' disease was diagnosed. V gave up 3 bases and J gave up 0 bases, with 12 bases separating them. Germline V gives CDR1 LNHDA, CDR2 SQIVND (reference sequence). The CDR3 extends over 16 amino acids. Broader study findings: Persistent Graves' patients showed less TCR diversity than newly diagnosed patients showed. Newly diagnosed disease favored TRBV20-1 and TRBJ2-1 over persistent disease.

According to the study, TCR beta libraries were built with iRepertoire HTBI primers and CDR3-region Arm-PCR. MiXCR was run by TCRdb on the multiplex PCR reads, yielding one entry per CDR3 protein. The sample contains about 420,000 distinct CDR3 sequences, roughly a quarter of which appear only once. This receptor was identified in a female donor with Graves disease. This specimen was peripheral blood mononuclear cells (PBMCs), taken when the disease was refractory, from a patient treated with antithyroid drugs. The rearrangement links TRBV19 to TRBJ1-3, with D hard to call. In DNA form, the CDR3 reads TGTGCCAGTAGTATTACAAGTGGACCCTCTGGAAACACCATATATTTT. Translation: CASSITSGPSGNTIYF.